This TCR beta chain comes out of a study of T-cell memory formation after mild COVID-19. Overall study: Largely donor-specific sequence clusters came from two donors.

The CDR3 extends over 12 amino acids. V was pared by 4 bases and J by 4 bases, with 8 bases between. In germline, CDR1 is SGHNT, CDR2 YYREEE (reference sequence). Using constant-segment primers, 5'RACE produced TCR alpha and TCR beta cDNA libraries carrying sample barcodes and UMIs. From the 5' RACE reads, TCRdb called clonotypes with MiXCR, one entry per CDR3 protein. The sample lists around 200,000 distinct CDR3 sequences; around 16% were seen once. The study's findings and limits: Certain responding clones were present in pre-infection memory, suggesting participation of cross-reactive memory. CM and EM subsets held most contracting CD4+ clones; EMRA held CD8+ ones.

A remark on this clonotype: Its specificity is not known.

The chain couples TRBV5-4 to TRBJ1-2; D remains unclear. The origin of this receptor is an adult woman who had mild COVID-19 (a few samples of this study predate the infection). Cell type and time point are not known. Sequencing used PBMCs or a T cell subset sorted from them (not recorded which). The CDR3 loop reads CASSPGSYGYTF. In DNA form, the CDR3 reads TGTGCCAGCAGCCCCGGGAGCTATGGCTACACCTTC.